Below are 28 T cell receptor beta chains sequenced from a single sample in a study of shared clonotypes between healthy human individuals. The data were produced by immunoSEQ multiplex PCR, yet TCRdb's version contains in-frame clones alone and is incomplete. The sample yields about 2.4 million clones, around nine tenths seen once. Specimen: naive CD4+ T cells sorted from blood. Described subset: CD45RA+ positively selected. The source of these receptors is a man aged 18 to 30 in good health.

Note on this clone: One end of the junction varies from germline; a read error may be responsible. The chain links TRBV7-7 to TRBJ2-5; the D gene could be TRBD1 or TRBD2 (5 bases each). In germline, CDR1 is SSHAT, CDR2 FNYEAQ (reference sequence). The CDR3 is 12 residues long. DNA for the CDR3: TGTGCTAGCAGCTCCACCGGGGCAGGGAGGTACTTC. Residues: CASSSTGAGRYF.

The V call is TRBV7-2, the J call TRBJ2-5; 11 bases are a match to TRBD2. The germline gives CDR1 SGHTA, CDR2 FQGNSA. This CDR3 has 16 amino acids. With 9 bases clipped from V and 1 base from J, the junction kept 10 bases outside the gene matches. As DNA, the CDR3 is TGTGCCAGTACTATAGCGGGAGGGATGCTCCAAGAGACCCAGTACTTC. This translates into CASTIAGGMLQETQYF.

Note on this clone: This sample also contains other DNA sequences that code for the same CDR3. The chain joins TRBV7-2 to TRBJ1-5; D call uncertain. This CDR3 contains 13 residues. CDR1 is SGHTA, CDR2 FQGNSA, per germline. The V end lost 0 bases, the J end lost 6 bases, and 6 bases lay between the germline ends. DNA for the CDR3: TGTGCCAGCAGCTTAGCGGTTTCTCAGCCCCAGCATTTT. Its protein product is CASSLAVSQPQHF.

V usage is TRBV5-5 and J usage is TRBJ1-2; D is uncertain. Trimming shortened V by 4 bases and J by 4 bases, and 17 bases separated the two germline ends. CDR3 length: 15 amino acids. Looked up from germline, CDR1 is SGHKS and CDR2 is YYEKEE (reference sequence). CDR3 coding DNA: TGTGCCAGCAGCCCCCCGGCGGGTGGTTTCTATGGCTACACCTTC. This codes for CASSPPAGGFYGYTF.

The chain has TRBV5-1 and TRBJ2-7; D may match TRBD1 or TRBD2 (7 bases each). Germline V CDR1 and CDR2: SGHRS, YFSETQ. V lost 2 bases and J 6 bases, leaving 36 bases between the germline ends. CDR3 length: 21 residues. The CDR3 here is CASSFIGLLFSGEGAPGEQYF. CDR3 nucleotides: TGCGCCAGCAGCTTCATAGGACTCTTGTTCTCGGGGGAGGGGGCGCCCGGCGAGCAGTACTTC.

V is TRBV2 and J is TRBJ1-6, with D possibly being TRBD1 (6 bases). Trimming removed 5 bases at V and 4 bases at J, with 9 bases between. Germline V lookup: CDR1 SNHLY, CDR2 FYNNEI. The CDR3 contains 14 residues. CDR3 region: CASSSDSYNSPLHF. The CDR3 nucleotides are TGTGCCAGCAGTTCGGACAGTTATAATTCACCCCTCCACTTT. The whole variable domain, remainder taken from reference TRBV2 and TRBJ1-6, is EPEVTQTPSHQVTQMGQEVILRCVPISNHLYFYWYRQILGQKVEFLVSFYNNEISEKSEIFDDQFSVERPDGSNFTLKIRSTKLEDSAMYFCASSSDSYNSPLHFGNGTRLTVT.

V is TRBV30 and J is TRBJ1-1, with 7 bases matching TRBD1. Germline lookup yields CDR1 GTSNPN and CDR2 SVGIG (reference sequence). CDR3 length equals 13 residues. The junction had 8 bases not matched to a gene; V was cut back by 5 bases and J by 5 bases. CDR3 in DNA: TGTGCCTGGGCGACAGGGAAAGAAACTGAAGCTTTCTTT. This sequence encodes CAWATGKETEAFF.

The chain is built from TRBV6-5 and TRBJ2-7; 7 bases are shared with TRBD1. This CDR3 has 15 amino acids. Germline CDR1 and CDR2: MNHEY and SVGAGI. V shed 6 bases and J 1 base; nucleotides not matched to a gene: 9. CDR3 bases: TGTGCCAGCAGGGGGGACAGACCAGAATCCTACGAGCAGTACTTC. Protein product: CASRGDRPESYEQYF.

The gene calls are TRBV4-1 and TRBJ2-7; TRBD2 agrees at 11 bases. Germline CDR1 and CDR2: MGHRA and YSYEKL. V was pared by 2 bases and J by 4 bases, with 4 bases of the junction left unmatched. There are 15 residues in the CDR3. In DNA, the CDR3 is TGCGCCAGCAGCCAAACGCTAGCGGGGGGATACGAGCAGTACTTC. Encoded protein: CASSQTLAGGYEQYF.

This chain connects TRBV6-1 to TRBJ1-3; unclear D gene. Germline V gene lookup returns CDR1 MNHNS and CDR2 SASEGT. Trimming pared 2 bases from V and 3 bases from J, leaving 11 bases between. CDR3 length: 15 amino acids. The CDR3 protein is CASSEIGQFGNTIYF. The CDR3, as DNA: TGTGCCAGCAGTGAAATTGGGCAGTTTGGAAACACCATATATTTT.

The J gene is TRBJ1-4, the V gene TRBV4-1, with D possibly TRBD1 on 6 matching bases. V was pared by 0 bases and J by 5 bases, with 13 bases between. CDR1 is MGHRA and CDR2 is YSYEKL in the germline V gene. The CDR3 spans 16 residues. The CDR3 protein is CASSQEENRVNEKLFF. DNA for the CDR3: TGCGCCAGCAGCCAAGAAGAAAACAGGGTGAATGAAAAACTGTTTTTT.

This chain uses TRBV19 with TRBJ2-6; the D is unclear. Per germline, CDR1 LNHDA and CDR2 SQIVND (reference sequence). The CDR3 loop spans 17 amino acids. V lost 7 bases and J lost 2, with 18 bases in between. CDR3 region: CASTDGAKATGANVLTF. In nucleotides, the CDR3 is TGTGCCAGTACGGATGGCGCCAAGGCTACTGGGGCCAACGTCCTGACTTTC.

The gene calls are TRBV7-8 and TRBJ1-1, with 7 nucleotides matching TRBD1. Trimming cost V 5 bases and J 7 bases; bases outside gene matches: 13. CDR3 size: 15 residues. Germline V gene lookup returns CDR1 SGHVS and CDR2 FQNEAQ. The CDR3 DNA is TGTGCCAGCAGCCACGGGGGCAGGGGGACGAATGAAGCTTTCTTT. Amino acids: CASSHGGRGTNEAFF.

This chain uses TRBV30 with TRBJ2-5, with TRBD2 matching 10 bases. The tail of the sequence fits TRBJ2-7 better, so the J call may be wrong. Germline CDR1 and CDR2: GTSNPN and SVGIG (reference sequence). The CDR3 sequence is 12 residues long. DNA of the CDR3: TGTGCCTGGACTAGCGGGAGCAACGAGCAGTACTTC. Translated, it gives CAWTSGSNEQYF.

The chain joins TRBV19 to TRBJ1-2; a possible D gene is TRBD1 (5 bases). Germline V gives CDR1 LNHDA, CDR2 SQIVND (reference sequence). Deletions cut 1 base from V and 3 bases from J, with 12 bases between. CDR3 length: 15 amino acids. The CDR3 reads CASSIGGGGDYGYTF. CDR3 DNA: TGTGCCAGTAGTATAGGAGGCGGGGGAGACTATGGCTACACCTTC. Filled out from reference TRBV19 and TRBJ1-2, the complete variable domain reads DGGITQSPKYLFRKEGQNVTLSCEQNLNHDAMYWYRQDPGQGLRLIYYSQIVNDFQKGDIAEGYSVSREKKESFPLTVTSAQKNPTAFYLCASSIGGGGDYGYTFGSGTRLTVV.

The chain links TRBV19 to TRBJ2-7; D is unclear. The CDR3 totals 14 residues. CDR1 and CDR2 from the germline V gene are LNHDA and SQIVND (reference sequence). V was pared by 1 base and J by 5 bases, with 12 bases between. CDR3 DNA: TGTGCCAGTAGTATAGGGAACAAAGCGAACGAGCAGTACTTC. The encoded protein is CASSIGNKANEQYF.

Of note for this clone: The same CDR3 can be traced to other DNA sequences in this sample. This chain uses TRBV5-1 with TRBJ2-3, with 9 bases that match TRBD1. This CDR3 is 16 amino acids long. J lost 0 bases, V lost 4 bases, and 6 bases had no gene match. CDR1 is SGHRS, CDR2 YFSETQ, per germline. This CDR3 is CASSLPGTGSTDTQYF. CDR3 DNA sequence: TGCGCCAGCAGCCTACCCGGGACAGGGAGCACAGATACGCAGTATTTT.

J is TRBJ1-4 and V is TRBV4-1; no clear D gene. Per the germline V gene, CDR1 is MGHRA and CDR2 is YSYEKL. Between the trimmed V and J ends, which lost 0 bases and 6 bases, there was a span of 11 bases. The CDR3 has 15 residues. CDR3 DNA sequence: TGCGCCAGCAGCCAAGAAACAGCAGGTTATGAAAAACTGTTTTTT. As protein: CASSQETAGYEKLFF.

The CDR3 bases are TGTGCCAGCAGTGCGGAAGGGAAAGAGACCCAGTACTTC. Translating it yields CASSAEGKETQYF. The chain employs TRBV2 and TRBJ2-5; D gene ambiguous. The germline CDR1 and CDR2 sequences are SNHLY and FYNNEI. This CDR3 contains 13 residues. V was clipped by 4 bases and J by 3 bases, with 9 bases between them. Drawing the rest from reference TRBV2 and TRBJ2-5, the complete variable domain is EPEVTQTPSHQVTQMGQEVILRCVPISNHLYFYWYRQILGQKVEFLVSFYNNEISEKSEIFDDQFSVERPDGSNFTLKIRSTKLEDSAMYFCASSAEGKETQYFGPGTRLLVL.

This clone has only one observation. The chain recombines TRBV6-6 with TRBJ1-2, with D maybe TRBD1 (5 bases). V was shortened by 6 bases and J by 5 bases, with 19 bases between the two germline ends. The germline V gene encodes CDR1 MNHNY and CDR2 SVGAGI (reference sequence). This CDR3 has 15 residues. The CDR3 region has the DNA TGTGCCAGCAGGCTTGGGGGGAGTGAATCATATGGCTACACCTTC. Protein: CASRLGGSESYGYTF.

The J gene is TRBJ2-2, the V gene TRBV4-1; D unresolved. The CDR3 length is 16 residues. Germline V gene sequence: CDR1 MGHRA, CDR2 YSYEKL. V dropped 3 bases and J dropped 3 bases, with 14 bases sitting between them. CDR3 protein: CASSQVWRPDTGELFF. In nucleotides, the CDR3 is TGCGCCAGCAGCCAGGTCTGGAGACCCGACACCGGGGAGCTGTTTTTT.

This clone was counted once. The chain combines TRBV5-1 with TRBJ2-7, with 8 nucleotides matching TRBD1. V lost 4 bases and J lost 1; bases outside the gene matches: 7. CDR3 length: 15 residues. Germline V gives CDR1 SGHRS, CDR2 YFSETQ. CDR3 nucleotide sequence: TGCGCCAGCAGCCCACCGGGACAGGAATCCTACGAGCAGTACTTC. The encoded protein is CASSPPGQESYEQYF.

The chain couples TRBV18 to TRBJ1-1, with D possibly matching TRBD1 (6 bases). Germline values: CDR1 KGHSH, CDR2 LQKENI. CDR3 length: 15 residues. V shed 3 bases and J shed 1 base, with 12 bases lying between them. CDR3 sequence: CASSPQQGTNTEAFF. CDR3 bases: TGTGCCAGCTCACCTCAGCAGGGGACGAACACTGAAGCTTTCTTT.

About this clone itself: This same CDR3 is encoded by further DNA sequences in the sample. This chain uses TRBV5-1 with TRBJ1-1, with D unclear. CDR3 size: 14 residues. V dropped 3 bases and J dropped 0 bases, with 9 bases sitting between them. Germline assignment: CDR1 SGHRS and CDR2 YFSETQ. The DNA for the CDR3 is TGCGCCAGCAGCTCGGGCGACATGAACACTGAAGCTTTCTTT. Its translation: CASSSGDMNTEAFF.

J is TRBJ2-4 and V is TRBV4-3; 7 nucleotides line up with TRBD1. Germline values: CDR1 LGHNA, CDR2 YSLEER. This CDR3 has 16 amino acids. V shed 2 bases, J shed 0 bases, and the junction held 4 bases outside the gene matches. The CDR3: CASSQRTGLAKNIQYF. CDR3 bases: TGCGCCAGCAGCCAAAGGACAGGACTAGCCAAAAACATTCAGTACTTC.

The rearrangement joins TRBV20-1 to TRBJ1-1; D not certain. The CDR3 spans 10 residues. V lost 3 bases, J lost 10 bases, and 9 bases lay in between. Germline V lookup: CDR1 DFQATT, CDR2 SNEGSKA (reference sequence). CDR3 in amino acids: CSASSGRAFF. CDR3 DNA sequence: TGCAGTGCTAGTTCCGGGCGAGCTTTCTTT.

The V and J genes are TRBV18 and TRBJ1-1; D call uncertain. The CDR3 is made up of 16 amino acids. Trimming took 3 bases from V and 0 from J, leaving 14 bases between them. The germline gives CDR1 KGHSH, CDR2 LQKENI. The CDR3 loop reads CASSPERTMVNTEAFF. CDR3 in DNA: TGTGCCAGCTCACCGGAAAGGACCATGGTGAACACTGAAGCTTTCTTT.

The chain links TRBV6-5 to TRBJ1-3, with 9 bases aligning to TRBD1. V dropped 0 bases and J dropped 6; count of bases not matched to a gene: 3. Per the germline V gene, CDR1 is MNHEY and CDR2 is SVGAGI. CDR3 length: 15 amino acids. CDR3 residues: CASSYSGTGLNTIYF. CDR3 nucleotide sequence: TGTGCCAGCAGTTACTCCGGGACAGGGTTAAACACCATATATTTT.